The next 27 T cell receptor beta chains were all read from a single sample in a study of blood T cell repertoires in COVID-19. Data came from immunoSEQ multiplex PCR; TCRdb stores just in-frame clones and leaves some out. The sample lists about 200,000 clones, 75% to 90% seen once, with more than 4% in the top ten. The sequenced sample consisted of PBMCs or T cells enriched from blood (not recorded which). These receptors all stem from a woman aged 25-40 years who had been exposed to COVID-19.

The chain is built from TRBV27 and TRBJ1-1; D is uncertain. Trimming removed 10 bases from V and 2 bases from J, with 5 bases in between. Germline-derived CDR1 and CDR2 are MNHEY and SMNVEV (reference sequence). The CDR3 is made up of 10 amino acids. The DNA for the CDR3 is TGTGCCAAGACTAACACTGAAGCTTTCTTT. Residues: CAKTNTEAFF.

This clone came up once. V gene TRBV11-2 combines with J gene TRBJ1-6, with 8 bases matching TRBD1. The CDR3 is made up of 16 amino acids. CDR1 is SGHAT, CDR2 FQNNGV, per germline. The ends lost 3 bases at V and 4 bases at J; junction bases unmatched: 5. This CDR3 reads CASSLDRVAYNSPLHF. The CDR3 coding sequence is TGTGCCAGCAGCTTGGACAGGGTTGCTTATAATTCACCCCTCCACTTT.

The table lists this clone with a count of one. The genes are TRBV27 and TRBJ2-2; 11 bases agree with TRBD1. The germline CDR1 and CDR2 sequences are MNHEY and SMNVEV (reference sequence). Trimming at V came to 5 bases and at J to 9 bases, leaving 8 bases not matched to a gene. The CDR3 has 15 residues. As DNA, the CDR3 is TGTGCCAGCAGTCCTATGGGGACAGGGGGGCGGGAGCTGTTTTTT. It encodes CASSPMGTGGRELFF.

V and J are TRBV5-6 and TRBJ1-1; 10 bases align to TRBD1. V was clipped by 4 bases and J by 4 bases; unmatched bases: 7. Per germline, CDR1 SGHDT and CDR2 YYEEEE. CDR3 length: 15 amino acids. CDR3 region: CASSTLDRGLTEAFF. As DNA, the CDR3 is TGTGCCAGCAGCACCCTCGACAGGGGGCTCACTGAAGCTTTCTTT. The whole variable domain, remainder taken from reference TRBV5-6 and TRBJ1-1, is DAGVTQSPTHLIKTRGQQVTLRCSPKSGHDTVSWYQQALGQGPQFIFQYYEEEERQRGNFPDRFSGHQFPNYSSELNVNALLLGDSALYLCASSTLDRGLTEAFFGQGTRLTVV.

V is TRBV5-1 and J is TRBJ1-2; 7 bases align to TRBD1. The germline V gene has CDR1 SGHRS and CDR2 YFSETQ. The CDR3 has 16 amino acids. V lost 5 bases, J lost 2 bases, and 12 bases stayed unmatched. The CDR3 DNA reads TGCGCCAGCAGTCTAGAGCCCCAAGGGGGCAACTATGGCTACACCTTC. Translating it yields CASSLEPQGGNYGYTF.

V usage is TRBV30 and J usage is TRBJ1-5; TRBD1 matches 7 bases. CDR1 GTSNPN and CDR2 SVGIG come from the germline V gene (reference sequence). The CDR3 has 14 amino acids. V lost 0 bases to trimming and J lost 3 bases; unmatched junction nucleotides: 2. This chain's CDR3 is CAWSVGTANQPQHF. As DNA, the CDR3 is TGTGCCTGGAGTGTAGGGACAGCCAATCAGCCCCAGCATTTT.

The chain couples TRBV27 to TRBJ1-2; D remains ambiguous. Germline CDR1 and CDR2: MNHEY and SMNVEV (reference sequence). This CDR3 is built from 15 residues. Trimming took 6 bases from V and 5 from J, leaving 19 bases between them. The CDR3 region is CASSRIGQSYYGYTF. The CDR3 DNA reads as TGTGCCAGCAGCCGAATTGGGCAGAGCTATTATGGCTACACCTTC.

V gene TRBV7-9 combines with J gene TRBJ2-7, with a weak D call TRBD1 (6 bases). V was pared by 5 bases and J by 3 bases, with 11 bases between. This CDR3 contains 13 residues. Germline loops: CDR1 SEHNR, CDR2 FQNEAQ (reference sequence). CDR3 bases: TGTGCCAGCAGCCAAACAGGGTTCTACGAGCAGTACTTC. Translation gives CASSQTGFYEQYF.

This clone was seen only a few times. V is TRBV6-1 and J is TRBJ1-5; D is unclear. V shed 2 bases and J shed 4 bases, with 21 bases lying between them. The germline V gene encodes CDR1 MNHNS and CDR2 SASEGT. The CDR3 extends over 18 amino acids. This CDR3 is CASSESLLAAARNQPQHF. In DNA form, the CDR3 reads TGTGCCAGCAGTGAATCCCTGCTGGCGGCGGCACGAAATCAGCCCCAGCATTTT.

The chain couples TRBV6-5 to TRBJ2-5; 8 bases map to TRBD2. V shed 6 bases, J shed 5 bases, and the junction held 11 bases outside the gene matches. CDR1 is MNHEY, CDR2 SVGAGI, per germline. The CDR3 runs to 15 residues. Here the CDR3 DNA reads TGTGCCAGCAGCACCACGGGGGGGCCTCAGGAGACCCAGTACTTC. Translation gives CASSTTGGPQETQYF.

J is TRBJ1-2 and V is TRBV5-1, with D unresolved. Germline V gene data show CDR1 as SGHRS and CDR2 as YFSETQ. Trimming stripped 2 bases from V and 7 bases from J, with 15 bases between. This CDR3 is 14 amino acids long. The CDR3, as DNA: TGCGCCAGCAGCTTCGGCGGCCCCCCGGGTGGCTACACCTTC. It specifies CASSFGGPPGGYTF.

The chain couples TRBV7-6 to TRBJ1-1; TRBD1 might be the D (6 bases). CDR1 is SGHVS, CDR2 FNYEAQ, per germline. V lost 2 bases to trimming and J lost 1 base, with 14 bases between them. The length of the CDR3 is 16 residues. The CDR3 sequence: CASSLRETGPNTEAFF. CDR3 sequence (DNA): TGTGCCAGCAGCTTAAGAGAGACAGGCCCGAACACTGAAGCTTTCTTT.

This clone was seen a handful of times. This chain joins TRBV11-2 and TRBJ2-1; D is possibly TRBD1 (7 bases). This CDR3 spans 15 amino acids. The V end was cut by 6 bases, the J end by 7 bases, with 19 bases between. The germline gives CDR1 SGHAT, CDR2 FQNNGV. CDR3 DNA sequence: TGTGCCAGCAGTTTTAACAGGGGAGGAAGGAATGAGCAGTTCTTC. It yields the protein CASSFNRGGRNEQFF.

This chain links TRBV4-1 with TRBJ1-6; TRBD1 aligns across 7 bases. The CDR3 runs to 16 residues. V trimming: 4 bases; J trimming: 6 bases; junction bases outside the gene matches: 9. Germline V gives CDR1 MGHRA, CDR2 YSYEKL. The CDR3 is CASSPDRVAINSPLHF. The CDR3 coding sequence is TGCGCCAGCAGCCCCGACAGGGTGGCGATTAATTCACCCCTCCACTTT.

The chain employs TRBV10-3 and TRBJ1-2, with 9 bases identical to TRBD1. Germline assignment: CDR1 ENHRY and CDR2 SYGVKD. This CDR3 is built from 12 residues. The junction had 7 bases not matched to a gene; V was cut back by 11 bases and J by 6 bases. In DNA, the CDR3 is TGTGCCTCTTCCGGGACAGGGAATGGCTACACCTTC. Translated: CASSGTGNGYTF.

The chain is built from TRBV5-1 and TRBJ2-7; no reliable D call. The CDR3 is made up of 13 amino acids. The germline gives CDR1 SGHRS, CDR2 YFSETQ. With 2 bases removed from V and 1 base from J, the gap between germline ends came to 7 bases. The CDR3 DNA reads TGCGCCAGCAGCTTTGGCAGTTCCTACGAGCAGTACTTC. Its translation is CASSFGSSYEQYF.

This clone is a singleton in its sample. This chain uses TRBV2 with TRBJ1-2; 12 bases fit TRBD1. The V segment lost 8 bases and the J segment 8 bases; nucleotides outside the gene matches: 9. The germline V gene encodes CDR1 SNHLY and CDR2 FYNNEI. This CDR3 region has 14 residues. The CDR3 region is CASRPGTGGRGYTF. For the CDR3, the DNA is TGTGCCAGCCGGCCCGGGACAGGGGGCAGAGGCTACACCTTC.

This chain connects TRBV28 to TRBJ1-4; TRBD1 aligns across 9 bases. The CDR3 consists of 15 residues. Trimming removed 8 bases from V and 7 bases from J; junction bases left unmatched: 11. Germline loops: CDR1 MDHEN, CDR2 SYDVKM. The CDR3 loop reads CASGEPGQGSEKLFF. CDR3 DNA sequence: TGTGCCAGCGGGGAGCCGGGACAGGGTTCTGAAAAACTGTTTTTT.

The rearrangement joins TRBV12-3 or TRBV12-4 to TRBJ1-2; D not certain. The V gene lost 7 bases and the J gene lost 4 bases, with 10 bases spanning the gap. The CDR3 covers 12 residues. CDR3 sequence reads: CASTPLSYGYTF. In DNA form, the CDR3 reads TGTGCCAGCACCCCTCTTAGCTATGGCTACACCTTC.

The rearrangement uses TRBV3-1 (or the pseudogene TRBV3-2) and TRBJ1-1; the match to TRBD1 covers 7 bases. The CDR3 consists of 13 residues. CDR1 and CDR2 (germline): LGHDT, YNNKEL (reference sequence). After removal of 1 base from V and 10 bases from J, the junction contained 6 bases not matched to a gene. For the CDR3, the DNA is TGTGCCAGCAGCCAAGGTTCAGGGGGACGAGCTTTCTTT. This translates into CASSQGSGGRAFF.

This clone appeared once. The chain uses TRBV5-1 and TRBJ2-1, with 12 nucleotides matching TRBD1. The germline CDR1 and CDR2 sequences are SGHRS and YFSETQ. The CDR3 loop spans 20 amino acids. The V segment lost 2 bases and the J segment 1 base; nucleotides outside the gene matches: 13. The CDR3 protein is CASSFPPPGQGAPSYNEQFF. The CDR3 DNA follows: TGCGCCAGCAGCTTCCCACCTCCGGGACAGGGGGCCCCGTCCTACAATGAGCAGTTCTTC.

The chain links TRBV7-2 to TRBJ2-7, with 11 bases that match TRBD2. V lost 1 base and J lost 5; bases outside the gene matches: 13. In germline, CDR1 is SGHTA, CDR2 FQGNSA. The CDR3 extends over 18 amino acids. The chain's CDR3 is CASSLDPRPLAGEDEQYF. In DNA, the CDR3 is TGTGCCAGCAGCTTAGACCCCCGACCACTAGCGGGGGAGGACGAGCAGTACTTC.

The chain couples TRBV3-1 (or the pseudogene TRBV3-2) to TRBJ2-5, with a weak D call TRBD2 (6 bases). V shed 4 bases and J shed 5 bases, with 8 bases lying between them. The CDR3 is 12 residues long. Germline V gene sequence: CDR1 LGHDT, CDR2 YNNKEL (reference sequence). CDR3 in amino acids: CASSRRAETQYF. The CDR3 region has the DNA TGTGCCAGCAGCCGGAGGGCGGAGACCCAGTACTTC.

CDR3 region: CASRSTGQPQHF. CDR3 sequence (DNA): TGTGCCAGCAGAAGTACGGGTCAGCCCCAGCATTTT. V usage is TRBV12-3 or TRBV12-4 and J usage is TRBJ1-5; no reliable D call. Trimming left V 6 bases short and J 6 bases short, with 9 bases between. CDR3 size: 12 residues.

The rearrangement uses TRBV21-1 and TRBJ2-2; the table's D call of TRBD2 was not tested on the DNA. TRBV21-1 is marked as a pseudogene. This CDR3 is 14 amino acids long. CDR3 sequence (DNA): TGTGCCAGCAGCAAAAGTGCGGGCCCCGGGGAGCTGTTTTTT. Its protein is CASSKSAGPGELFF.

The chain recombines TRBV19 with TRBJ1-2; 9 bases map to TRBD1. The V segment lost 0 bases and the J segment 9 bases; nucleotides outside the gene matches: 11. CDR3 size: 16 residues. Germline assignment: CDR1 LNHDA and CDR2 SQIVND (reference sequence). This CDR3 reads CASSIEPSRGQGRYTF. The CDR3 DNA sequence: TGTGCCAGTAGTATAGAGCCCTCCCGGGGACAGGGTCGCTACACCTTC.

The CDR3 spells CASSIGRGEGEKLFF. CDR3 DNA sequence: TGTGCCAGTAGTATTGGCAGGGGAGAGGGTGAAAAACTGTTTTTT. The rearrangement links TRBV19 to TRBJ1-4; D perhaps matches TRBD1 (6 bases). This CDR3 contains 15 residues. Germline lookup yields CDR1 LNHDA and CDR2 SQIVND (reference sequence). Trimming pared 3 bases from V and 7 bases from J, leaving 15 bases between. Combining the CDR3 with reference TRBV19 and TRBJ1-4 gives the whole variable domain DGGITQSPKYLFRKEGQNVTLSCEQNLNHDAMYWYRQDPGQGLRLIYYSQIVNDFQKGDIAEGYSVSREKKESFPLTVTSAQKNPTAFYLCASSIGRGEGEKLFFGSGTQLSVL.